The present TCR beta chain was sequenced within a study of Graves' ophthalmopathy and Graves' hyperthyroidism. Aged 18 to 65, the patients with hyperthyroidism had under 2 months' duration and were newly diagnosed. The authors used Ficoll-Paque density gradient centrifugation to separate PBMCs. The input was 10 ml of fresh peripheral blood. The germline V gene encodes CDR1 GTSNPN and CDR2 SVGIG (reference sequence). This CDR3 comprises 13 residues. Trimming took 3 bases from V and 5 from J, leaving 13 bases between them. Findings and caveats of the study: This model predicted ophthalmopathy progression (sensitivity around 70%, specificity around 72%). The authors also found most expanded thyroid clonotypes above 0.001 frequency in blood.

As the template, RNA transcripts were used to amplify TCR beta CDR3 regions. The authors performed first-round RT-PCR with HTBI primers and then a second-round multiplex PCR. TCRdb recomputed calls from the multiplex PCR reads with MiXCR, one row per CDR3 protein. Of 680,000 or so distinct CDR3 sequences in the sample, roughly 20% were seen once. With respect to this clonotype: Its antigen remains unidentified.

The chain carries TRBV30 and TRBJ2-5, with D possibly TRBD1 on 6 matching bases. Sample: peripheral blood. This sequence was found in a woman in her late teens or twenties with stable Graves' hyperthyroidism. Some clones in this sample may be carry-over from other donors' samples. CDR3 sequence: CAWSRDTRETQYF. The CDR3 region has the DNA TGTGCCTGGAGCCGGGACACCCGGGAGACCCAGTACTTC.